Following are 8 T cell receptor beta chains from one sample sequenced in a study of blood T cell repertoires in COVID-19. Profiling relied on immunoSEQ multiplex PCR, and the TCRdb table lists in-frame clones only, not all of them. The sample includes a few hundred thousand clones, almost 90% of them seen just once. Sample: PBMCs or T cells enriched from blood (not recorded which). The origin of the receptors is a woman aged 18-35 years with acute COVID-19.

The V and J genes are TRBV6-5 and TRBJ2-5, with a possible D match to TRBD1 (6 bases). V shed 4 bases and J shed 1 base, with 10 bases lying between them. Germline V gene sequence: CDR1 MNHEY, CDR2 SVGAGI. The CDR3 covers 14 residues. The CDR3 reads CASSFQTGQETQYF. DNA of the CDR3: TGTGCCAGCAGTTTCCAGACAGGCCAAGAGACCCAGTACTTC.

The chain has TRBV7-9 and TRBJ2-2; weak D call: TRBD1 (5 bases). V lost 2 bases and J 0 bases, leaving 10 bases between the germline ends. The germline V gene encodes CDR1 SEHNR and CDR2 FQNEAQ (reference sequence). This CDR3 contains 16 residues. As DNA, the CDR3 is TGTGCCAGCAGCTTACAGGGCCCATCGAACACCGGGGAGCTGTTTTTT. Its protein product is CASSLQGPSNTGELFF.

The CDR3: CASSLGTSGYTGELFF. CDR3 nucleotides: TGTGCCAGCAGCCTGGGGACTAGCGGATACACCGGGGAGCTGTTTTTT. The chain is built from TRBV7-9 and TRBJ2-2; 11 bases are a match to TRBD2. Germline loops: CDR1 SEHNR, CDR2 FQNEAQ (reference sequence). V lost 5 bases, J lost 3 bases, and 5 bases stayed unmatched. The CDR3 sequence is 16 residues long.

The chain couples TRBV14 to TRBJ2-6; no definite D call. This CDR3 comprises 13 residues. V was clipped by 9 bases and J by 0 bases, with 6 bases between them. Germline-derived CDR1 and CDR2 are SGHDN and FVKESK. The CDR3 protein is CASSGSGANVLTF. CDR3 nucleotides: TGTGCCAGTTCGGGCTCTGGGGCCAACGTCCTGACTTTC.

The chain has TRBV5-4 and TRBJ2-7; 12 bases fit TRBD2. The CDR3 covers 13 residues. Trimming at V came to 7 bases and at J to 1 base, leaving 0 bases not matched to a gene. CDR1 and CDR2 from the germline V gene are SGHNT and YYREEE (reference sequence). CDR3 in DNA: TGTGCCAGCGGACTAGCGGGATCCTACGAGCAGTACTTC. This codes for CASGLAGSYEQYF.

The rearrangement joins TRBV2 to TRBJ1-5, with a tentative D call TRBD1 (5 bases). Trimming cost V 6 bases and J 1 base, with 13 bases left between them. The CDR3 has 15 residues. Germline V gene sequence: CDR1 SNHLY, CDR2 FYNNEI. The CDR3 DNA sequence: TGTGCCAGCAGGGAATGGACAAGGAGCAATCAGCCCCAGCATTTT. Amino acid sequence: CASREWTRSNQPQHF.

V usage is TRBV7-2 and J usage is TRBJ2-1, with D maybe TRBD2 (5 bases). CDR3 size: 13 residues. The V end was cut by 0 bases, the J end by 9 bases, with 9 bases between. From germline, CDR1 is SGHTA and CDR2 FQGNSA. The CDR3 sequence: CASSLATIGEQFF. The CDR3 nucleotides read TGTGCCAGCAGCTTAGCGACTATTGGTGAGCAGTTCTTC. The variable domain in full, with the rest retrieved from reference TRBV7-2 and TRBJ2-1, is GAGVSQSPSNKVTEKGKDVELRCDPISGHTALYWYRQSLGQGLEFLIYFQGNSAPDKSGLPSDRFSAERTGGSVSTLTIQRTQQEDSAVYLCASSLATIGEQFFGPGTRLTVL.

V is TRBV5-1 and J is TRBJ2-1; D perhaps matches TRBD2 (6 bases). Germline V CDR1 and CDR2: SGHRS, YFSETQ. V was shortened by 3 bases and J by 4 bases, with 11 bases between the two germline ends. The CDR3 loop spans 14 amino acids. The CDR3 DNA is TGCGCCAGCAGCTGGCGGGGAGATTACAATGAGCAGTTCTTC. Its protein product is CASSWRGDYNEQFF.